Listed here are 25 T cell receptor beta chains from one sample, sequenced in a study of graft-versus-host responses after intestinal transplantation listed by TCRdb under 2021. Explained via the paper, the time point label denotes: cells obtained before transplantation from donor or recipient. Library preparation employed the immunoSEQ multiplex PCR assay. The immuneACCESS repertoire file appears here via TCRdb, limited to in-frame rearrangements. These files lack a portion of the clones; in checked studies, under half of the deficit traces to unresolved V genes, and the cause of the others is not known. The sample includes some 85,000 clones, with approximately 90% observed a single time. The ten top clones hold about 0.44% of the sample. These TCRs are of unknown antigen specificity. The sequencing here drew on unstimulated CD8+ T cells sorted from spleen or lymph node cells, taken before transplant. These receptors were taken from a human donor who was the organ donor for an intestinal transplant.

The CDR3 bases are TGTGCCAGTACCACGGGGGGGGACACTGAAGCTTTCTTT. Its translation is CASTTGGDTEAFF. The V gene is TRBV19, the J gene TRBJ1-1, with D possibly being TRBD1 (5 bases). CDR1 is LNHDA, CDR2 SQIVND, per germline (reference sequence). The CDR3 totals 13 residues. V gave up 7 bases and J gave up 3 bases, with 12 bases separating them.

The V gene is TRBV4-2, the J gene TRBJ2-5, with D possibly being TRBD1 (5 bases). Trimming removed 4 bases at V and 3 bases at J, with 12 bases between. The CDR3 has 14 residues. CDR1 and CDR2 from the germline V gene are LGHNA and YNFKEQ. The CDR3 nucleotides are TGTGCCAGCAGCCGCAGCCTAGGGGAAGAGACCCAGTACTTC. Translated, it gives CASSRSLGEETQYF.

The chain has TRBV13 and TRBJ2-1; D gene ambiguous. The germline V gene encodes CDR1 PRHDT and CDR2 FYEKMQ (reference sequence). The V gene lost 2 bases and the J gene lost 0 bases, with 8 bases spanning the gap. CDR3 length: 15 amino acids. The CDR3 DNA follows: TGTGCCAGCAGCTTACGAACGAGCTCCTACAATGAGCAGTTCTTC. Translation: CASSLRTSSYNEQFF.

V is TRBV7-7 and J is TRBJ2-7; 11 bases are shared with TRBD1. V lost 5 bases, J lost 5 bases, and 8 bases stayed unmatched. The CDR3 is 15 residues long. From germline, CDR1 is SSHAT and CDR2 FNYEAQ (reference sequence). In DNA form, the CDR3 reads TGTGCCAGCAGCCCTGGGACAGGGGGTTGGAACGAGCAGTACTTC. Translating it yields CASSPGTGGWNEQYF.

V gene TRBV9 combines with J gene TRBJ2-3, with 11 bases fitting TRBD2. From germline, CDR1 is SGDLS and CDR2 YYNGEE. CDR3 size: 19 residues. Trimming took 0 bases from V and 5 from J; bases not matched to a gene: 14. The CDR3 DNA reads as TGTGCCAGCAGCGTAGCCGCTCCTAGCGGGGGGACCCCCAGAGATACGCAGTATTTT. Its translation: CASSVAAPSGGTPRDTQYF. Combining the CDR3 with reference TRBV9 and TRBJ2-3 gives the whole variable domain DSGVTQTPKHLITATGQRVTLRCSPRSGDLSVYWYQQSLDQGLQFLIQYYNGEERAKGNILERFSAQQFPDLHSELNLSSLELGDSALYFCASSVAAPSGGTPRDTQYFGPGTRLTVL.

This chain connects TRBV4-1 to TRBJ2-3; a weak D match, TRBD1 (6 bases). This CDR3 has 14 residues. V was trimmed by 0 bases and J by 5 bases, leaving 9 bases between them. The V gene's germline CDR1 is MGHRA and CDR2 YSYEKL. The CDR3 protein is CASSQEIRGDTQYF. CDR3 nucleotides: TGCGCCAGCAGCCAAGAGATCAGGGGAGATACGCAGTATTTT.

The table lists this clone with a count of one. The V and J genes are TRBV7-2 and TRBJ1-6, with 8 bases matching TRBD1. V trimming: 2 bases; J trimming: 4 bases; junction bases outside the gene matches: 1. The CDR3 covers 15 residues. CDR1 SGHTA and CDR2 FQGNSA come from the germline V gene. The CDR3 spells CASSLTGGYNSPLHF. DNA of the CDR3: TGTGCCAGCAGCTTAACAGGGGGGTATAATTCACCCCTCCACTTT.

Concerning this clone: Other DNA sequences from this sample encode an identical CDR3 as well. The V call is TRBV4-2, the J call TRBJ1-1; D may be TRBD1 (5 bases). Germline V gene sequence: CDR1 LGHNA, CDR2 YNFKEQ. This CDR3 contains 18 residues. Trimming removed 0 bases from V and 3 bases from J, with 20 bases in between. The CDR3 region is CASSQDESRGVGDTEAFF. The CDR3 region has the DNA TGTGCCAGCAGCCAAGATGAAAGCCGCGGGGTAGGGGACACTGAAGCTTTCTTT.

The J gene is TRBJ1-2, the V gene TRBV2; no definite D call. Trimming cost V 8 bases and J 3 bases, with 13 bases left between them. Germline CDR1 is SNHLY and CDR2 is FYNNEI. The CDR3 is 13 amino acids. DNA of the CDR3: TGTGCCAGCGGAGGCAGCGGGGACTATGGCTACACCTTC. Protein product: CASGGSGDYGYTF.

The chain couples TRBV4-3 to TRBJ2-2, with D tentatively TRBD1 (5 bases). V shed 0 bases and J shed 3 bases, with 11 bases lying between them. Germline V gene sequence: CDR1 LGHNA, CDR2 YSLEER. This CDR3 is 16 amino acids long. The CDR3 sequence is CASSQDRTLYTGELFF. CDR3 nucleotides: TGCGCCAGCAGCCAAGATAGGACACTATACACCGGGGAGCTGTTTTTT.

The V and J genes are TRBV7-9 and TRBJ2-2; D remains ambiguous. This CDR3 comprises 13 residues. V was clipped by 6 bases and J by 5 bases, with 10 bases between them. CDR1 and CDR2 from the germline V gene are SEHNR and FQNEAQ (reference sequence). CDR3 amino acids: CASSFSLTGELFF. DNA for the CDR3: TGTGCCAGCAGTTTCTCGTTAACCGGGGAGCTGTTTTTT.

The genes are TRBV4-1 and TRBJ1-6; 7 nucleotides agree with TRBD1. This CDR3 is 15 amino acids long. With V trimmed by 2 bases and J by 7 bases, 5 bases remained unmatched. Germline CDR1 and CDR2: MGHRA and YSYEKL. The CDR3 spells CASSQIGTVNSPLHF. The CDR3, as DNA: TGCGCCAGCAGCCAAATCGGGACAGTAAATTCACCCCTCCACTTT.

The CDR3 loop reads CASVTRYYEQFF. DNA for the CDR3: TGTGCCAGTGTGACTAGGTATTATGAGCAGTTCTTC. This chain connects TRBV2 to TRBJ2-1, with a tentative D call TRBD2 (6 bases). Per the germline V gene, CDR1 is SNHLY and CDR2 is FYNNEI. The CDR3 runs 12 residues. V was clipped by 9 bases and J by 8 bases, with 14 bases between them.

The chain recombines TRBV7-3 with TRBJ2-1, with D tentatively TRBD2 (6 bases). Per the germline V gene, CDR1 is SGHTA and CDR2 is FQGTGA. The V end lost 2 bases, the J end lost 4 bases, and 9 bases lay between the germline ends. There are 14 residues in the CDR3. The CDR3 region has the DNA TGTGCCAGCAGCTTAGGGGGAGGATACAATGAGCAGTTCTTC. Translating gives CASSLGGGYNEQFF.

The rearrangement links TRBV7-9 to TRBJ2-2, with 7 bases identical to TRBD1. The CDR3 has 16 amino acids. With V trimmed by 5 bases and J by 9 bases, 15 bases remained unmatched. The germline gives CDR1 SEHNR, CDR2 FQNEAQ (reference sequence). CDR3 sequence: CASSTVRQGSYRELFF. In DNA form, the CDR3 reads TGTGCCAGCAGCACCGTTAGACAGGGCTCTTACCGGGAGCTGTTTTTT. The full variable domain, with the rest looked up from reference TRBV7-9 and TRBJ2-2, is DTGVSQNPRHKITKRGQNVTFRCDPISEHNRLYWYRQTLGQGPEFLTYFQNEAQLEKSRLLSDRFSAERPKGSFSTLEIQRTEQGDSAMYLCASSTVRQGSYRELFFGEGSRLTVL.

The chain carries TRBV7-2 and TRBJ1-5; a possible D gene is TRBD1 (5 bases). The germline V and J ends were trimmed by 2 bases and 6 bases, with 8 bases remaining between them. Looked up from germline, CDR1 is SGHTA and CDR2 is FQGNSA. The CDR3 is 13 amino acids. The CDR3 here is CASSLLGAQPQHF. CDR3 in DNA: TGTGCCAGCAGCTTATTAGGGGCTCAGCCCCAGCATTTT. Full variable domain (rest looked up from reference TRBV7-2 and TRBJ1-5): GAGVSQSPSNKVTEKGKDVELRCDPISGHTALYWYRQSLGQGLEFLIYFQGNSAPDKSGLPSDRFSAERTGGSVSTLTIQRTQQEDSAVYLCASSLLGAQPQHFGDGTRLSIL.

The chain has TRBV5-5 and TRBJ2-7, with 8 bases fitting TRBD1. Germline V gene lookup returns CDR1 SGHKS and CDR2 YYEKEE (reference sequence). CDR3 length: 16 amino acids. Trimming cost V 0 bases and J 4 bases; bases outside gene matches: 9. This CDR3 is CASSLGVVTGGYEQYF. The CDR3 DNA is TGTGCCAGCAGCTTGGGGGTCGTCACAGGGGGTTACGAGCAGTACTTC.

The CDR3 nucleotides read TGCGCCAGCAGCCACATAGCGAGGGGCACAGATACGCAGTATTTT. It translates to CASSHIARGTDTQYF. The V call is TRBV4-1, the J call TRBJ2-3; a possible D gene is TRBD2 (5 bases). The CDR3 loop spans 15 amino acids. The germline gives CDR1 MGHRA, CDR2 YSYEKL. The V gene lost 3 bases and the J gene lost 1 base, with 11 bases spanning the gap.

The CDR3, as DNA: TGCGCCAGCAACCGATTGACAGGGGCTCATGAAAAACTGTTTTTT. The encoded protein is CASNRLTGAHEKLFF. V and J are TRBV10-1 and TRBJ1-4, with 8 nucleotides matching TRBD1. The length of the CDR3 is 15 residues. V dropped 7 bases and J dropped 6; count of bases not matched to a gene: 10. CDR1 is WNHNN and CDR2 is SYGVQD in the germline V gene (reference sequence).

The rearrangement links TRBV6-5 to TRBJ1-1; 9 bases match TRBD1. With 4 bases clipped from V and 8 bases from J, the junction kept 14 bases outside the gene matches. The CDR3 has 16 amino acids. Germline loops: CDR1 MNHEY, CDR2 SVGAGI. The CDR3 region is CASSSVRETGGEEAFF. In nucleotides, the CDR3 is TGTGCCAGCAGTTCTGTACGCGAGACAGGGGGTGAAGAAGCTTTCTTT.

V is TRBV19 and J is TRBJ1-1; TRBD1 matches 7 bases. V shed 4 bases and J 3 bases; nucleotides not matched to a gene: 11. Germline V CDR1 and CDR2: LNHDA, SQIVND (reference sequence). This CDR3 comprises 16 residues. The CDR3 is CASSSPLTGEDTEAFF. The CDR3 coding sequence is TGTGCCAGTAGTAGCCCTCTAACAGGGGAAGACACTGAAGCTTTCTTT.

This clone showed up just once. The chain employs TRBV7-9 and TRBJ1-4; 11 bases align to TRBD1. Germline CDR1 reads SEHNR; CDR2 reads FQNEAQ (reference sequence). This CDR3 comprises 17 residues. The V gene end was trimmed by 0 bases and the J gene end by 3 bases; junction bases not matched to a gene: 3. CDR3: CASSLADRGPANEKLFF. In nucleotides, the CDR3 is TGTGCCAGCAGCTTAGCGGACAGGGGGCCAGCTAATGAAAAACTGTTTTTT.

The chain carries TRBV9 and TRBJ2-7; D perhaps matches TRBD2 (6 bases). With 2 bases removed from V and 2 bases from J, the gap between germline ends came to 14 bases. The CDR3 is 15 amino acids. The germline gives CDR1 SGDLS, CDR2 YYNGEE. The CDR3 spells CASSVSAGFPYEQYF. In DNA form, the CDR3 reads TGTGCCAGCAGCGTCTCGGCGGGGTTTCCCTACGAGCAGTACTTC.

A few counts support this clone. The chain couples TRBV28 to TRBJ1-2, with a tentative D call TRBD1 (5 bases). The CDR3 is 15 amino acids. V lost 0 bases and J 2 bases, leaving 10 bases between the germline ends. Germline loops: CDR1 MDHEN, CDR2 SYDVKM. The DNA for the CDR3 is TGTGCCAGCAGTTTATGGCAGGACAACAACTATGGCTACACCTTC. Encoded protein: CASSLWQDNNYGYTF.

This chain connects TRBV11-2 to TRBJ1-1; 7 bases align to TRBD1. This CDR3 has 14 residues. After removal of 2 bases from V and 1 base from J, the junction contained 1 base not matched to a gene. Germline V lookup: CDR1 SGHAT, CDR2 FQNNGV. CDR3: CASSLWTGNTEAFF. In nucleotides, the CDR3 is TGTGCCAGCAGCTTATGGACAGGGAACACTGAAGCTTTCTTT.